This record concerns one T cell receptor (beta chain) sequence. The antigen is unknown. PCR involved 60 Vbeta and 13 Jbeta primers. Libraries were prepared by immunoSEQ multiplex PCR; TCRdb keeps only in-frame clonotypes and omits some of them. The sample records a few hundred thousand clones, approximately 80% being singletons. Healthy bone marrow donors made up the donors. With V trimmed by 6 bases and J by 7 bases, 4 bases remained unmatched. Germline loops: CDR1 MNHEY, CDR2 SVGAGI. The CDR3 sequence is 13 residues long. This sample was taken from a study of cytomegalovirus exposure and HLA in healthy donors. General observations from the study: Further analysis, carried out later, found HLA-associated TCR beta chains more clonally expanded than equally common other chains. In a later analysis, an Asian-associated ancestry cluster reportedly showed fewer N-insertions than the 666-donor mean. There was a cluster of highly shared sequence variants that was likely a sequencing artifact.

The TCR sequence derives from a man aged 40-55 years in good health and CMV-seronegative. The sequenced sample consisted of PBMCs. The V gene is TRBV6-5, the J gene TRBJ1-2, with 11 bases aligning to TRBD1. CDR3 region: CASRDRGLGGYTF. For the CDR3, the DNA is TGTGCCAGCAGGGACAGGGGGCTAGGTGGCTACACCTTC.